These 13 T cell receptor beta chains originate from one sample sequenced in a study of OX40 agonist ivuxolimab in advanced cancers. Libraries were prepared by immunoSEQ multiplex PCR; TCRdb keeps only in-frame clonotypes and omits some of them. This sample has 50,000 to 70,000 clones, with about 85% found just once. The source material was CD4+ or CD8+ T cells sorted from blood, sampled in a trial of the OX40 agonist ivuxolimab. These receptors were obtained from an adult with an advanced solid tumor such as melanoma, head and neck, liver or kidney cancer.

This chain links TRBV18 with TRBJ1-1, with D uncertain. CDR1 is KGHSH and CDR2 is LQKENI in the germline V gene. V lost 3 bases and J 7 bases, leaving 9 bases between the germline ends. This CDR3 comprises 12 residues. The CDR3 protein is CASSPANDEAFF. In nucleotides, the CDR3 is TGTGCCAGCTCACCCGCTAACGATGAAGCTTTCTTT.

The chain combines TRBV7-6 with TRBJ2-1; D gene uncertain. V shed 5 bases and J shed 3 bases, with 5 bases lying between them. There are 12 residues in the CDR3. Germline lookup yields CDR1 SGHVS and CDR2 FNYEAQ. In DNA, the CDR3 is TGTGCCAGCAGCGAAAACTACAATGAGCAGTTCTTC. Translated, it gives CASSENYNEQFF.

J is TRBJ2-6 and V is TRBV6-4, with no clear D. Trimming stripped 4 bases from V and 4 bases from J, with 14 bases between. CDR1 and CDR2 (germline): MRHNA, SNTAGT. This CDR3 spans 16 amino acids. The CDR3, as DNA: TGTGCCAGCAGTGGCGGTAGCCTCTCCGGGGCCAACGTCCTGACTTTC. Amino acid sequence: CASSGGSLSGANVLTF.

CDR3 residues: CASSLSSGQGARVSGYTF. The CDR3 DNA is TGTGCCAGCAGTTTATCTTCGGGACAGGGGGCGAGGGTTAGTGGCTACACCTTC. The rearrangement joins TRBV27 to TRBJ1-2; the match to TRBD1 covers 12 bases. Looked up from germline, CDR1 is MNHEY and CDR2 is SMNVEV (reference sequence). The CDR3 extends over 18 amino acids. The J segment lost 7 bases and the V segment lost 0 bases, leaving 12 bases of the junction unmatched.

This clone was seen only a few times. The chain links TRBV5-1 to TRBJ1-2; weak D call: TRBD1 (5 bases). The germline V gene has CDR1 SGHRS and CDR2 YFSETQ. Trimming stripped 2 bases from V and 6 bases from J, with 11 bases between. The CDR3 covers 13 residues. CDR3 nucleotides: TGCGCCAGCAGCTTAGGGGACGAGAATGGCTACACCTTC. Translation: CASSLGDENGYTF. The full variable domain, with the rest looked up from reference TRBV5-1 and TRBJ1-2, is KAGVTQTPRYLIKTRGQQVTLSCSPISGHRSVSWYQQTPGQGLQFLFEYFSETQRNKGNFPGRFSGRQFSNSRSEMNVSTLELGDSALYLCASSLGDENGYTFGSGTRLTVV.

The gene calls are TRBV7-2 and TRBJ1-1; maybe TRBD1 (5 bases). V lost 2 bases to trimming and J lost 4 bases, with 14 bases between them. The CDR3 covers 15 residues. Germline V CDR1 and CDR2: SGHTA, FQGNSA. CDR3 in DNA: TGTGCCAGCAGCTTAAGGCGGGGGGGAGTCACTGAAGCTTTCTTT. This translates into CASSLRRGGVTEAFF.

The J gene is TRBJ2-6, the V gene TRBV2, with D unclear. The CDR3 is 14 amino acids. From germline, CDR1 is SNHLY and CDR2 FYNNEI. V lost 7 bases and J 0 bases, leaving 7 bases between the germline ends. The CDR3: CASIVGSGANVLTF. The CDR3 DNA reads as TGTGCCAGCATTGTGGGCTCTGGGGCCAACGTCCTGACTTTC.

This chain joins TRBV5-1 and TRBJ2-5; D gene unclear. In germline, CDR1 is SGHRS, CDR2 YFSETQ. Trimming cost V 3 bases and J 3 bases, with 12 bases left between them. This CDR3 region has 14 residues. CDR3 in amino acids: CASSSTPTKETQYF. CDR3 nucleotide sequence: TGCGCCAGCAGCTCTACTCCAACCAAAGAGACCCAGTACTTC.

V gene TRBV15 combines with J gene TRBJ1-1; maybe TRBD1 (6 bases). The CDR3 loop spans 14 amino acids. From germline, CDR1 is LNHNV and CDR2 YYDKDF (reference sequence). The germline V and J ends were trimmed by 4 bases and 4 bases, with 13 bases remaining between them. This chain's CDR3 is CATSTGQWGTEAFF. The CDR3 DNA is TGTGCCACCAGCACAGGACAGTGGGGCACTGAAGCTTTCTTT.

The V and J genes are TRBV6-6 and TRBJ1-5, with D maybe TRBD1 (5 bases). In germline, CDR1 is MNHNY, CDR2 SVGAGI (reference sequence). V was shortened by 10 bases and J by 0 bases, with 19 bases between the two germline ends. This CDR3 region has 16 residues. The CDR3 nucleotides read TGTGCCACCTCCAATCCCGGACAAAATAGCAATCAGCCCCAGCATTTT. This encodes CATSNPGQNSNQPQHF.

This clone turned up a few times. CDR3 in DNA: TGTGCCTGGAGTTTACAACGGGTCACTGAAGCTTTCTTT. It translates to CAWSLQRVTEAFF. The chain is built from TRBV30 and TRBJ1-1; the D is unclear. Trimming pared 2 bases from V and 4 bases from J, leaving 11 bases between. Germline V CDR1 and CDR2: GTSNPN, SVGIG (reference sequence). The CDR3 consists of 13 residues.

V is TRBV7-6 and J is TRBJ2-3, with TRBD2 identical over 11 bases. The CDR3 is 15 residues long. Germline V gives CDR1 SGHVS, CDR2 FNYEAQ. V was clipped by 6 bases and J by 3 bases; unmatched bases: 5. CDR3 sequence: CASRLAGAATDTQYF. The CDR3 DNA reads TGTGCCAGCAGACTAGCGGGAGCGGCGACAGATACGCAGTATTTT.

V gene TRBV5-4 combines with J gene TRBJ2-2; D is undetermined. The CDR3 has 14 residues. Germline V gives CDR1 SGHNT, CDR2 YYREEE (reference sequence). V shed 3 bases and J shed 0 bases, with 6 bases lying between them. CDR3 sequence reads: CASSSRANTGELFF. The CDR3 bases are TGTGCCAGCAGCTCCCGGGCGAACACCGGGGAGCTGTTTTTT.